This T cell receptor (beta chain) was recorded in a study of blood T cell repertoires in COVID-19 (TCRdb year 2020). Regarding the complete study: The collaborator samples originated in the United States, Italy and Spain and spanned the acute and convalescent phases of COVID-19. Subjects who had been exposed to COVID-19, were actively infected with it, or had recovered from it provided the deeply sampled blood TCRbeta repertoires that made up the dataset. A freely available public database, intended as a resource for researchers studying the immune response to SARS-CoV-2, is where the repertoires were released. The prospective study material was composed of cDNA or gDNA derived from T cells, B-cell-depleted T cells, or PBMCs. A de-identified subject ID, COVID-19 status, age in years and sex were almost always included in the sample metadata. HLA class I and class II types, where available, came from metadata supplied by the sample provider rather than from assay-based typing. The samples were drawn from the first 160 participants of the ongoing ImmuneRACE study and from roughly 1,300 subjects provided by 6 global collaborators. On the study overall, not on this receptor specifically: The amount of clinical and demographic metadata varied by source and participant and was provided uncurated.

TCRbeta CDR3 regions were amplified from genomic DNA by means of the immunoSEQ Assay, a bias-controlled multiplex PCR. Under the source paper's analysis protocol: Nucleated cell counts per sample were estimated from amplification of reference gene primers within the assay. To quantify the absolute abundance of each unique TCRbeta CDR3 rearrangement, sequence reads were collapsed and filtered. For each sample, productive Simpson clonality was calculated as the square root of Simpson's diversity index over productive rearrangements. TCRdb retrieved this table from immuneACCESS and kept in-frame rearrangements only. Not all clones are present; in checked studies, unresolved V genes account for under half, and no reason is known for the remainder. V and J calls and clone size are given by that table; D and trimming were obtained from the DNA. For this sample the table gives about 190,000 clones, of which around 87% were detected only once. The top ten hold about 0.66% of the sample.

Deletion took 6 bases off V and 8 bases off J, with a span of 13 bases between the germline ends. Looking up the germline V gene (reference sequence) yields CDR1 MNHEY and CDR2 SMNVEV. There are 12 amino acids in the CDR3, from cysteine to phenylalanine inclusive. Only CDR3 DNA remains: 36 bases, in frame from the first base. With regard to this clone: Its cognate antigen has yet to be identified. Qualities for individual bases were not recorded, and no much larger clone is one base off.

The collaborating institutions used their own protocols to collect whole blood in K2EDTA tubes. Collaborator samples were shipped for TCRbeta analysis as frozen whole blood, isolated PBMCs, or DNA extracted from either sample type. The source material was peripheral blood. The chain employs TRBV27 and TRBJ1-2, with the identity of the D gene unclear. The clonotype comes from a man in his forties or fifties with acute or convalescent COVID-19. CDR3 loop: CASSTSYGGYTF. The DNA sequence is as follows: TGTGCCAGCAGCACTTCTTACGGGGGCTACACCTTC.